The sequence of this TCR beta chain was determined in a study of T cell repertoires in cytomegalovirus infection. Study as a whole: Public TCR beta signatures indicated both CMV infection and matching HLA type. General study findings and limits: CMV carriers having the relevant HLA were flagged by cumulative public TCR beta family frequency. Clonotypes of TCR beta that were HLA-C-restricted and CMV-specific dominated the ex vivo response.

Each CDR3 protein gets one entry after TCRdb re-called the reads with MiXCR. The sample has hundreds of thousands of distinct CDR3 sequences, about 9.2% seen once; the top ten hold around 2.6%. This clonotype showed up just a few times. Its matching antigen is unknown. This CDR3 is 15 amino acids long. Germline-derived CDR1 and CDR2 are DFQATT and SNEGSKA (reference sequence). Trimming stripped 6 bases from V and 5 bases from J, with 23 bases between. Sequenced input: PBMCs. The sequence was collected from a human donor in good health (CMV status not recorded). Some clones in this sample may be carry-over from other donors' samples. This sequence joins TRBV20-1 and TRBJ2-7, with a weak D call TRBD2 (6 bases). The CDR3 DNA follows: TGCAGTGCACGAAGATACAGGTCCCGGGGGAACGAGCAGTACTTC. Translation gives CSARRYRSRGNEQYF.